The clone carrying this TCR beta chain came up a few times. The V and J ends lost 4 bases and 2 bases respectively, with 12 bases between them. This CDR3 is 15 amino acids long. Germline values: CDR1 MNHEY, CDR2 SMNVEV (reference sequence). Under the authors' procedure: Researchers report that nucleated cell counts were estimated from reference gene primer amplification. Profiling relied on immunoSEQ multiplex PCR, and the TCRdb table lists in-frame clones only, not all of them. For V, J and clone size, that table is used; D and trimming come from the DNA. The sample has approximately 10,000 clones, approximately 85% seen once. The data originate from a study of blood T cell repertoires in COVID-19. About the research overall: Spain, Italy and the United States supplied samples that represented acute and convalescent COVID-19. The cDNA or gDNA used as material had been derived from T cells, B-cell-depleted T cells, or PBMCs.

This TCR was sampled from a human donor in a cohort sampled during active COVID-19. Input material: peripheral blood. This chain connects TRBV27 to TRBJ1-3, with a possible D match to TRBD1 (5 bases). The DNA of the CDR3 is TGTGCCAGCAGTTCAGCAGGGTATACTGGAAACACCATATATTTT. Amino acids: CASSSAGYTGNTIYF.